These 5 T cell receptor beta chains came from one sample sequenced in a study of high-grade serous ovarian cancer treatment subgroups. Tumor samples were taken before definitive surgery or chemotherapy. The protocol was immunoSEQ multiplex PCR, while the TCRdb copy is restricted to in-frame clones and leaves out a portion. The table has several thousand clones, more than 85% seen once. Sequencing was carried out using tumor tissue. The receptor set was obtained from a human donor with high-grade serous ovarian cancer.

The chain combines TRBV4-2 with TRBJ1-4, with 9 bases lining up with TRBD1. Trimming took 4 bases from V and 3 from J; bases not matched to a gene: 12. From germline, CDR1 is LGHNA and CDR2 YNFKEQ. The CDR3 consists of 18 residues. CDR3 sequence: CASSPLETGGAANEKLFF. The CDR3 nucleotides read TGTGCCAGCAGCCCTCTCGAGACAGGGGGTGCGGCTAATGAAAAACTGTTTTTT.

With regard to this clone: Other DNA sequences in this specimen translate into the identical CDR3. The rearrangement uses TRBV7-2 and TRBJ2-7; D unresolved. Germline V gene sequence: CDR1 SGHTA, CDR2 FQGNSA. V lost 4 bases and J lost 3, with 7 bases in between. The CDR3 runs to 12 residues. The CDR3 sequence: CASSSLGYEQYF. The CDR3 DNA is TGTGCCAGCAGCTCCCTCGGCTACGAGCAGTACTTC.

The V gene is TRBV7-2, the J gene TRBJ2-7, with 7 bases matching TRBD2. The CDR3 covers 13 residues. The V gene's germline CDR1 is SGHTA and CDR2 FQGNSA. V shed 1 base, J shed 7 bases, and the junction held 4 bases outside the gene matches. The CDR3 loop reads CASSLGGEGEQYF. CDR3 nucleotide sequence: TGTGCCAGCAGCTTAGGTGGGGAGGGGGAGCAGTACTTC. The full variable domain, completed using reference TRBV7-2 and TRBJ2-7, is GAGVSQSPSNKVTEKGKDVELRCDPISGHTALYWYRQSLGQGLEFLIYFQGNSAPDKSGLPSDRFSAERTGGSVSTLTIQRTQQEDSAVYLCASSLGGEGEQYFGPGTRLTVT.

The genes are TRBV9 and TRBJ2-5, with D possibly matching TRBD2 (6 bases). Trimming cost V 0 bases and J 3 bases, with 12 bases left between them. The CDR3 runs to 15 residues. Germline CDR1 and CDR2: SGDLS and YYNGEE. CDR3 loop: CASSVGGVGKETQYF. For the CDR3, the DNA is TGTGCCAGCAGCGTAGGCGGGGTCGGGAAAGAGACCCAGTACTTC.

V usage is TRBV5-5 and J usage is TRBJ2-1; D is possibly TRBD1 (5 bases). From germline, CDR1 is SGHKS and CDR2 YYEKEE (reference sequence). The CDR3 length is 13 residues. The germline V and J ends were trimmed by 1 base and 8 bases, with 10 bases remaining between them. The CDR3 DNA reads TGTGCCAGCAGCTTGCTGCTAGGGGATGAGCAGTTCTTC. It encodes CASSLLLGDEQFF.